This TCR beta chain came from a study of cytomegalovirus exposure and HLA in healthy donors. Study observations and caveats: It was reported that the classifier diagnosed cytomegalovirus status with high specificity and sensitivity in both the original and validation cohorts. The study designated roughly 150 TCR beta chains cytomegalovirus-associated.

As for this clone: Its cognate antigen is unknown.

The repertoire was sequenced with immunoSEQ multiplex PCR; TCRdb's copy has only in-frame clones and lacks some. The repertoire has about 60,000 clones, more than 75% of them found once; the top ten carry roughly 1%. The donors were members of the validation cohort comprising over 100 subjects, separate from the roughly 640-subject first cohort. This clonotype was obtained from a young man in good health and CMV-seronegative. Material: PBMCs.

DNA for the CDR3: TGTGCCAGCAGTCCCGGGACAGGGAACTATGGCTACACCTTC. It is translated as CASSPGTGNYGYTF. The chain recombines TRBV28 with TRBJ1-2; 9 bases line up with TRBD1. CDR3 length equals 14 residues. V was clipped by 5 bases and J by 2 bases; unmatched bases: 3. CDR1 is MDHEN and CDR2 is SYDVKM in the germline V gene.